This TCR beta chain came from a study of T cell responses to AZD1222 COVID-19 vaccine (dated by TCRdb to the early 2020s). Some background on the complete study: TCR sequencing was performed for some 250 trial participants, of whom some 200 were given two doses of AZD1222 and approximately 26 were given two doses of MenACWY control vaccine. Trial participants were enrolled by age into 18-55, 56-69 and 70-plus year subgroups, with roughly 150, 30 and 60 TCR-sequenced participants respectively.

This clone was seen more than once but under ten times. It lacks a known antigen. Base qualities are not provided; no much larger clone lies one nucleotide away. The sample carries other DNA sequences with the same CDR3. The time point label for this specimen denotes: about 28 days (+/-7) after the second vaccine dose. Because spike-specific TCR depth and breadth did not differ between the two schedules, AZD1222 recipients who got a second dose at roughly 4 weeks were pooled with those who got a second dose at roughly 12 weeks. Vaccinee samples were obtained from the UK trials COV001 and COV002, which included a single-blind randomized controlled phase 2/3 trial of AZD1222 (ChAdOx1 nCoV-19) in healthy adults. For TCRbeta chain sequencing, PBMC samples were collected from trial participants at day 0 and at day 28 after the second dose. V sheds 1 base and J sheds 5 bases, leaving 6 bases between their ends. The CDR3 spans 13 residues, from the cysteine through the phenylalanine. Of all the DNA, just the CDR3 is kept, 39 bases in frame from base 1. CDR1 and CDR2 (MNHEY, SMNVEV) derive from the germline V gene (reference sequence).

The CDR3 regions of human TCRbeta chains were analyzed by immunosequencing. Regarding the original processing steps: Repertoire TCRs were checked for matches against a reference library of SARS-CoV-2-specific TCRs that had been generated using the MIRA antigen-specificity platform. Breadth meant the fraction of unique TCRs that were SARS-CoV-2-associated, whereas depth meant the fraction of total T cells that were SARS-CoV-2-associated. Each spike-specific TCR was assigned to its reactive spike region and to a CD4 or CD8 class using the MIRA data. Log10-transformed breadth and depth values were compared by one-way ANOVA with Sidak's multiple comparisons tests. TCRdb stores this immuneACCESS table with in-frame sequences only. Part of the clones is absent; in the studies checked, under half of the shortfall reflects unresolved V genes, and no reason is known for the rest. For V, J and clone size, that table is used; D and trimming come from the DNA. A total of 140,000 to 150,000 clones appear in this sample, about 90% of them only once. The ten most abundant clones make up roughly 3.9% of the sample.

The paper's findings and limits, for the study overall: The vaccine-associated CD4 TCRs covered the entire spike protein, and the dominant responses fell in regions 160-218 and 743-854. The 56-69-year group was small, and its depth increase did not reach significance, likely because of low power. A significant rise in spike-specific TCR breadth and depth was observed after two AZD1222 doses relative to day 0 and relative to MenACWY recipients. Participants were mostly white British, with more females than males. The authors suggested clonal diversity may have been underestimated. Reportedly, close to half of the unique spike-specific TCRs recognized epitopes lying outside the regions that are mutated in the B.1.351 and B.1.1.7 variants. Because no day 14 peak-response samples were available, repertoires were characterized only after the peak T cell response. Conclusions about previously exposed vaccinees are limited because only a handful of AZD1222 recipients were SARS-CoV-2 seropositive at baseline.

The chain is assembled from TRBV27 and TRBJ1-5; there is no confident call for the D gene. The receptor was derived from an adult who received the AZD1222 COVID-19 vaccine. This specimen was peripheral blood, taken 28 days after the second AZD1222 dose. DNA sequence: TGTGCCAGCAGTTTATATCCGGATCAGCCCCAGCATTTT. This encodes CASSLYPDQPQHF.